This T cell receptor beta chain was retrieved from a study of spatial heterogeneity in lung cancer. This clonotype has a count of ten or more. Its cognate antigen is unknown. One entry per CDR3 protein results from TCRdb running MiXCR on the 5' RACE reads. The sample yields some 96,000 distinct CDR3 sequences, roughly 4.5% seen once. Study-wide results and caveats: Tumoral mutation counts were tracked by counts of expanded intratumoral alpha and beta TCRs. The study found that ubiquitous and regional expanded TCR counts tracked ubiquitous and regional nonsynonymous mutations, respectively.

Stated time point: sample taken at primary tumor resection. The CDR3 is 17 residues long. Germline CDR1 is LGHNA and CDR2 is YNFKEQ. Deletions cut 0 bases from V and 3 bases from J, with 16 bases between. Sequencing used lung tumor tissue, obtained at surgery. The receptor was isolated from a male donor with early-stage non-small cell lung cancer. The V call is TRBV4-2, the J call TRBJ2-3, with D unresolved. The CDR3 is CASSQEVAGLRTDTQYF. CDR3 nucleotide sequence: TGTGCCAGCAGCCAAGAGGTAGCCGGGTTGCGGACAGATACGCAGTATTTT.